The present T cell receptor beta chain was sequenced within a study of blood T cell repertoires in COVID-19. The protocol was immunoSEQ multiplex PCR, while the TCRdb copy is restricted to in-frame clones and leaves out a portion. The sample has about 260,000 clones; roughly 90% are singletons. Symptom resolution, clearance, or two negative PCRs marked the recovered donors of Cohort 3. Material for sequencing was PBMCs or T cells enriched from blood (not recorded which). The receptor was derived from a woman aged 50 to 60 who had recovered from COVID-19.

CDR3 DNA: TGTGCCAGCAGGGGAAGTCGGACAAATTATGGCTACACCTTC. This encodes CASRGSRTNYGYTF. This rearrangement joins TRBV2 to TRBJ1-2; possible D gene TRBD1, 5 bases. V gave up 6 bases and J gave up 5 bases, with 16 bases separating them. Germline loops: CDR1 SNHLY, CDR2 FYNNEI. The CDR3 covers 14 residues.